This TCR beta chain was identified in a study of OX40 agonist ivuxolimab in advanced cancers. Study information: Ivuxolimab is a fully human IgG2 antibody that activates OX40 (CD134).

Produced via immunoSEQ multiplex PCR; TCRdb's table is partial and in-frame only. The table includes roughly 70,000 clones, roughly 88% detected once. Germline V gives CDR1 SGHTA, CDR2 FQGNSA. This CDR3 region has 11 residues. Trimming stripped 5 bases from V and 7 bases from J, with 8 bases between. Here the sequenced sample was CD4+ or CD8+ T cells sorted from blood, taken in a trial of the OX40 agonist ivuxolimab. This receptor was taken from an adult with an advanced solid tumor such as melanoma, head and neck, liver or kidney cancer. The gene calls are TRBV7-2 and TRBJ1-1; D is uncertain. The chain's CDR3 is CASSLQLEAFF. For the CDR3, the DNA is TGTGCCAGCAGCCTACAGCTTGAAGCTTTCTTT.